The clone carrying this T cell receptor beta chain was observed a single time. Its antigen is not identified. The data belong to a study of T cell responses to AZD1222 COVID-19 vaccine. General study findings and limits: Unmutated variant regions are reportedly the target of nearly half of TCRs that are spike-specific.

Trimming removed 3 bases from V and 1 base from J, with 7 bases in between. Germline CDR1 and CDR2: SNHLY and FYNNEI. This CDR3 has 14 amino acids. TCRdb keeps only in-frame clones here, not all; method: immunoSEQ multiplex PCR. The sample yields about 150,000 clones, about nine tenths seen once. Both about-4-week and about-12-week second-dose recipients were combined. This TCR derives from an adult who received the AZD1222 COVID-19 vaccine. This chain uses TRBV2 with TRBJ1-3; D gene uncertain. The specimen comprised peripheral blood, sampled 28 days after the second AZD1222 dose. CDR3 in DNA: TGTGCCAGCAGTGATGAGGATTCTGGAAACACCATATATTTT. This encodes CASSDEDSGNTIYF. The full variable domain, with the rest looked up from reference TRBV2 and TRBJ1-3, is EPEVTQTPSHQVTQMGQEVILRCVPISNHLYFYWYRQILGQKVEFLVSFYNNEISEKSEIFDDQFSVERPDGSNFTLKIRSTKLEDSAMYFCASSDEDSGNTIYFGEGSWLTVV.